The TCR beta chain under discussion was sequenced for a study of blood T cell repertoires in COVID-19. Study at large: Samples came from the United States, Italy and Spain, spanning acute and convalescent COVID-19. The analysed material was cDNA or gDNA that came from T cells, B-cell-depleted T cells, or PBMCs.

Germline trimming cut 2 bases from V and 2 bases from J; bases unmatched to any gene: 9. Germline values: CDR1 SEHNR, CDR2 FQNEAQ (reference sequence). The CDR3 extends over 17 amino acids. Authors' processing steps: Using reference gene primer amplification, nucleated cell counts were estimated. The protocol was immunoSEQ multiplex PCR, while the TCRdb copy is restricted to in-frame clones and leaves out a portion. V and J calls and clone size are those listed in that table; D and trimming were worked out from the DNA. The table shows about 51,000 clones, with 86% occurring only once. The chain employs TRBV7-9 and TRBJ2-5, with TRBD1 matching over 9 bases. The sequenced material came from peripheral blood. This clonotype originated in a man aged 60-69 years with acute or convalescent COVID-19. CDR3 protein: CASSLIDLTGGQETQYF. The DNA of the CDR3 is TGTGCCAGCAGCTTAATCGACCTGACAGGGGGTCAAGAGACCCAGTACTTC.